The sequence of this TCR beta chain was determined in a study of radiotherapy plus CTLA-4 blockade in lung cancer. Study as a whole: For approximately 17% of patients, objective responses occurred, and just over 30% had disease control.

The germline gives CDR1 MRHNA, CDR2 SNTAGT. The CDR3 spans 12 residues. The J segment lost 6 bases and the V segment lost 7 bases, leaving 3 bases of the junction unmatched. With regard to this clone: Its antigen is as yet unknown.

Focal radiation and CTLA-4 blockade (ipilimumab) were tested in chemo-refractory metastatic non-small-cell lung cancer patients. This table comes from immunoSEQ multiplex PCR, and its TCRdb copy is limited to in-frame clones, with some not included. Here the sample spans roughly 55,000 clones, around three quarters being singletons. Regarding the study as a whole: Early clonal dynamics of blood T cells, together with interferon-beta, were reported as the best response predictor. Tumor-derived TCR clones expanded in blood after radiotherapy plus ipilimumab.

This TCR derives from a human donor with non-small cell lung cancer whose response to radiotherapy plus ipilimumab could not be evaluated. The chain combines TRBV6-4 with TRBJ2-3; TRBD2 matches 8 bases. This sample comprised peripheral blood, obtained from a patient treated with radiotherapy plus ipilimumab. CDR3 residues: CASIPGGDTQYF. DNA for the CDR3: TGTGCCAGCATCCCGGGGGGGGATACGCAGTATTTT.